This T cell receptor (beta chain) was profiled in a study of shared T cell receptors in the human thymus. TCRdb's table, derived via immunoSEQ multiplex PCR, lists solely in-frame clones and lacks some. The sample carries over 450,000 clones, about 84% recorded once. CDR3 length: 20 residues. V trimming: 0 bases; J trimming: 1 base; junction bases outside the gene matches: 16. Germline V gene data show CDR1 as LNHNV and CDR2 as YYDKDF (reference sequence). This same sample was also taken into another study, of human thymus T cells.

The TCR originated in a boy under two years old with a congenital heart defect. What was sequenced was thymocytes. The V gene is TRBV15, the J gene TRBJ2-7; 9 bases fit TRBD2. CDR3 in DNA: TGTGCCACCAGCAGAGATCCCCGAGACAGCCTTAGCGGGAGTTCCTACGAGCAGTACTTC. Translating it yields CATSRDPRDSLSGSSYEQYF.